The clone carrying this TCR beta chain was counted only a few times. Its antigen is undetermined. The data belong to a study of blood T cells in healthy people across ages. The use of a sample-barcoded 5' primer and a J-beta primer mix characterized a second PCR of about 6 to 12 cycles. The template-switch adaptor was a 5' adaptor with 12 random nucleotides. It tagged each cDNA molecule. CDR3-containing paired-end reads numbered at least 2.5 million in each sample. MiXCR, applied by TCRdb to the 5' RACE reads, yields one record per CDR3 protein. Of about a million distinct CDR3 sequences in the sample, under 40% were seen once. Trimming took off 7 bases at V and 5 bases at J, with 18 bases between the two ends. CDR3 length: 14 amino acids. Germline CDR1 reads SQVTM; CDR2 reads ANQGSEA. Findings of the study overall: Roughly linear age-related decline in beta diversity appeared, significant by age 40.

This chain connects TRBV29-1 to TRBJ2-1; perhaps TRBD1 as D (5 bases). The specimen sequenced was blood. The origin of this receptor is a man aged 18 to 35 in good health. Here the CDR3 DNA reads TGCAGCGGCCTTCGACAGAATACAGACAATGAGCAGTTCTTC. Amino acid sequence: CSGLRQNTDNEQFF.